This TCR beta chain was found in a study of PD-L1 blockade in urothelial cancer. At the level of the study: Men with urothelial cancer arising in the bladder made up about 90% of the roughly 30 patients.

V was clipped by 4 bases and J by 0 bases, with 7 bases between them. The CDR3 length is 13 residues. Germline V gene lookup returns CDR1 SGHRS and CDR2 YFSETQ. Study-wide points: Tumor-associated blood clones were expanded more by durable-benefit patients at 3 weeks.

Synthetic analogs of TCR templates were spiked into every PCR. Sequenced by immunoSEQ multiplex PCR; TCRdb stores in-frame clones only, minus some. The sample comprises tens of thousands of clones, roughly 90% of which are singletons, and 4.5% to 7% rests with the top ten. A remark on this clone: As yet, its antigen is unknown.

Sequences were derived from PBMCs, sampled around atezolizumab (anti-PD-L1) treatment. The chain has TRBV5-1 and TRBJ1-2; no definite D call. The sequence derives from a woman between 65 and 79 years old with urothelial cancer. CDR3 DNA sequence: TGCGCCAGCAGCCGAACATCTAACTATGGCTACACCTTC. This sequence encodes CASSRTSNYGYTF.